The 11 T cell receptor beta chains in this list originate from one sample, sequenced in a study of blood T cell repertoires in COVID-19. Here immunoSEQ multiplex PCR was the method, and the copy in TCRdb shows in-frame clones only, minus some. Of some 140,000 clones detected, about 86% appear once; the ten largest clones hold 2.4%. Sequencing was done on a sample of PBMCs or T cells enriched from blood (not recorded which). These receptors were taken from a man aged 40-50 years with acute COVID-19.

In this sample, this clone turned up once. The chain is built from TRBV29-1 and TRBJ2-5; tentative D call: TRBD1 (5 bases). Trimming pared 1 base from V and 1 base from J, leaving 10 bases between. This CDR3 region has 14 residues. Germline V gene lookup returns CDR1 SQVTM and CDR2 ANQGSEA. The CDR3 bases are TGCAGCGTTGAAGCTCAGGGAATCCAAGAGACCCAGTACTTC. Amino acids: CSVEAQGIQETQYF.

In this sample, this clone turned up once. The rearrangement joins TRBV19 to TRBJ1-5; 7 bases are shared with TRBD1. The CDR3 covers 18 residues. Germline V gives CDR1 LNHDA, CDR2 SQIVND (reference sequence). The J segment lost 1 base and the V segment lost 3 bases, leaving 12 bases of the junction unmatched. CDR3 nucleotide sequence: TGTGCCAGTAGTATGGACAGGCCCCTAAGTTGGAGCAATCAGCCCCAGCATTTT. It translates to CASSMDRPLSWSNQPQHF.

The genes are TRBV19 and TRBJ1-5, with 7 nucleotides matching TRBD1. Per the germline V gene, CDR1 is LNHDA and CDR2 is SQIVND (reference sequence). This CDR3 has 16 residues. With 5 bases clipped from V and 7 bases from J, the junction kept 14 bases outside the gene matches. CDR3 residues: CASSGTLGGWGQPQHF. CDR3 DNA: TGTGCCAGTAGTGGTACCCTAGGGGGCTGGGGGCAGCCCCAGCATTTT.

CDR3 residues: CASSPPLANTQYF. The CDR3 DNA reads as TGTGCCAGCTCGCCTCCACTAGCAAATACGCAGTATTTT. The chain couples TRBV18 to TRBJ2-3; D perhaps matches TRBD2 (6 bases). Germline CDR1 is KGHSH and CDR2 is LQKENI. The CDR3 has 13 amino acids. Trimming shortened V by 6 bases and J by 7 bases, and 14 bases separated the two germline ends.

This clone was observed a few times. The CDR3 DNA reads as TGTGCCAGCAGTTTACCTCCAACTAATGAAAAACTGTTTTTT. As protein: CASSLPPTNEKLFF. V usage is TRBV28 and J usage is TRBJ1-4; no clear D. Trimming cost V 2 bases and J 0 bases, with 4 bases left between them. Germline CDR1 MDHEN, CDR2 SYDVKM. This CDR3 comprises 14 residues.

The V call is TRBV5-1, the J call TRBJ1-2; D gene unclear. Germline assignment: CDR1 SGHRS and CDR2 YFSETQ. V was pared by 2 bases and J by 0 bases, with 11 bases between. The CDR3 runs to 15 residues. The chain's CDR3 is CASSFSFGSNYGYTF. CDR3 nucleotides: TGCGCCAGCAGCTTCAGTTTTGGCTCTAACTATGGCTACACCTTC.

The chain has TRBV3-1 (or the pseudogene TRBV3-2) and TRBJ2-7, with 7 bases matching TRBD1. The CDR3 is 14 residues long. Trimming at V came to 2 bases and at J to 4 bases, leaving 5 bases not matched to a gene. CDR1 is LGHDT, CDR2 YNNKEL, per germline (reference sequence). CDR3 DNA sequence: TGTGCCAGCAGCCAAAGCCACAGGGGTTACGAGCAGTACTTC. Translated: CASSQSHRGYEQYF.

The gene calls are TRBV19 and TRBJ1-1; 11 nucleotides match TRBD1. CDR3 length equals 16 residues. Germline loops: CDR1 LNHDA, CDR2 SQIVND (reference sequence). V shed 1 base, J shed 6 bases, and the junction held 7 bases outside the gene matches. CDR3 in DNA: TGTGCCAGTAGTATAGGGACAGGGGGCGCAGGGGCTGAAGCTTTCTTT. It codes for CASSIGTGGAGAEAFF.

This clone was found once. The chain recombines TRBV5-1 with TRBJ2-5; D remains unclear. V lost 0 bases and J lost 2, with 8 bases in between. Germline lookup yields CDR1 SGHRS and CDR2 YFSETQ. The CDR3 is made up of 14 amino acids. The CDR3 reads CASSLGWRQETQYF. The CDR3 coding sequence is TGCGCCAGCAGCTTGGGTTGGCGGCAAGAGACCCAGTACTTC.

CDR3 nucleotide sequence: TGTGCCAGCAGCCAAGAACCAGGGGTTACTGAAGCTTTCTTT. Protein: CASSQEPGVTEAFF. The chain is built from TRBV3-1 (or the pseudogene TRBV3-2) and TRBJ1-1; a possible D gene is TRBD1 (6 bases). Trimming took 0 bases from V and 5 from J, leaving 10 bases between them. Looked up from germline, CDR1 is LGHDT and CDR2 is YNNKEL (reference sequence). This CDR3 comprises 14 residues.

The chain couples TRBV28 to TRBJ1-1; no definite D call. From germline, CDR1 is MDHEN and CDR2 SYDVKM. The length of the CDR3 is 13 residues. Trimming pared 5 bases from V and 6 bases from J, leaving 13 bases between. This CDR3 is CASSPRLEAEAFF. DNA for the CDR3: TGTGCCAGCAGTCCCCGACTAGAGGCTGAAGCTTTCTTT. Using reference TRBV28 and TRBJ1-1 for the parts outside the CDR3, the full variable domain is DVKVTQSSRYLVKRTGEKVFLECVQDMDHENMFWYRQDPGLGLRLIYFSYDVKMKEKGDIPEGYSVSREKKERFSLILESASTNQTSMYLCASSPRLEAEAFFGQGTRLTVV.